The 16 T cell receptor beta chains below all came from one sample that was sequenced in a study of blood T cell repertoires in COVID-19. Profiling relied on immunoSEQ multiplex PCR, and the TCRdb table lists in-frame clones only, not all of them. The data contain approximately 210,000 clones, about 87% of them singletons. Sequenced input: peripheral blood. The receptors were gathered from a man in his 70s with acute or convalescent COVID-19.

V is TRBV6-5 and J is TRBJ2-7, with a tentative D call TRBD2 (6 bases). Trimming shortened V by 5 bases and J by 3 bases, and 17 bases separated the two germline ends. This CDR3 has 15 residues. In germline, CDR1 is MNHEY, CDR2 SVGAGI. The CDR3 loop is CASSTAPGLDYEQYF. The DNA of the CDR3 is TGTGCCAGCAGTACCGCACCGGGACTGGACTACGAGCAGTACTTC.

V usage is TRBV7-3 and J usage is TRBJ2-1; D may be TRBD1 (6 bases). The V and J ends lost 2 bases and 5 bases respectively, with 13 bases between them. Germline CDR1 is SGHTA and CDR2 is FQGTGA. This CDR3 is 15 amino acids long. This chain's CDR3 is CASSLGTSPDNEQFF. Written as DNA, the CDR3 is TGTGCCAGCAGCTTAGGGACATCTCCTGACAATGAGCAGTTCTTC.

The chain carries TRBV5-8 and TRBJ2-3, with TRBD1 identical over 7 bases. Germline-derived CDR1 and CDR2 are SGHTS and YDEGEE. The V gene end was trimmed by 1 base and the J gene end by 6 bases; junction bases not matched to a gene: 5. The CDR3 runs 14 residues. The CDR3 protein is CASSLHRGSDTQYF. The CDR3 DNA follows: TGTGCCAGCAGCTTGCACAGGGGATCGGATACGCAGTATTTT. Based on the CDR3 plus reference TRBV5-8 and TRBJ2-3, the full variable domain is EAGVTQSPTHLIKTRGQQATLRCSPISGHTSVYWYQQALGLGLQFLLWYDEGEERNRGNFPPRFSGRQFPNYSSELNVNALELEDSALYLCASSLHRGSDTQYFGPGTRLTVL.

V and J are TRBV28 and TRBJ1-2, with D possibly being TRBD1 (6 bases). The V gene's germline CDR1 is MDHEN and CDR2 SYDVKM. Trimming took off 4 bases at V and 0 bases at J, with 9 bases between the two ends. This CDR3 has 14 amino acids. Here the CDR3 reads CASSSTGTNYGYTF. The DNA for the CDR3 is TGTGCCAGCAGTTCGACAGGTACTAACTATGGCTACACCTTC.

The chain is built from TRBV12-3 or TRBV12-4 and TRBJ2-7; possibly TRBD1 for D (7 bases). CDR3 length: 13 residues. V was pared by 1 base and J by 6 bases, with 10 bases between. The CDR3 bases are TGTGCCAGCAGTTTAGGCCAGGGGGGCGAGCAGTACTTC. The encoded protein is CASSLGQGGEQYF.

This chain joins TRBV5-1 and TRBJ2-3, with a possible D match to TRBD2 (5 bases). Germline assignment: CDR1 SGHRS and CDR2 YFSETQ. The CDR3 is 14 amino acids. V lost 1 base and J lost 3, with 9 bases in between. Here the CDR3 reads CASSLRGRTDTQYF. The CDR3, as DNA: TGCGCCAGCAGCTTGAGAGGGCGGACAGATACGCAGTATTTT.

This chain uses TRBV4-3 with TRBJ2-1, with TRBD2 identical over 7 bases. The V gene's germline CDR1 is LGHNA and CDR2 YSLEER. This CDR3 region has 14 residues. Unmatched junction bases numbered 2, after V lost 4 bases and J lost 2 bases. CDR3 loop: CASSLSGAYNEQFF. CDR3 in DNA: TGCGCCAGCAGCCTCAGCGGGGCCTACAATGAGCAGTTCTTC.

The CDR3 region is CASINTGTSGSYEQYF. CDR3 nucleotide sequence: TGTGCCAGCATCAATACCGGGACTAGCGGGAGCTACGAGCAGTACTTC. The rearrangement links TRBV28 to TRBJ2-7; TRBD2 aligns across 14 bases. Germline values: CDR1 MDHEN, CDR2 SYDVKM. The junction had 8 bases not matched to a gene; V was cut back by 7 bases and J by 3 bases. The CDR3 covers 16 residues.

The chain carries TRBV5-1 and TRBJ2-5; the match to TRBD1 covers 9 bases. V trimming: 6 bases; J trimming: 5 bases; junction bases outside the gene matches: 5. CDR1 SGHRS and CDR2 YFSETQ come from the germline V gene. The CDR3 is made up of 13 amino acids. The CDR3 coding sequence is TGCGCCAGCACTACAGGGGGCGGGGAGACCCAGTACTTC. This codes for CASTTGGGETQYF. Based on the CDR3 plus reference TRBV5-1 and TRBJ2-5, the full variable domain is KAGVTQTPRYLIKTRGQQVTLSCSPISGHRSVSWYQQTPGQGLQFLFEYFSETQRNKGNFPGRFSGRQFSNSRSEMNVSTLELGDSALYLCASTTGGGETQYFGPGTRLLVL.

The chain uses TRBV5-1 and TRBJ2-1; maybe TRBD2 (7 bases). CDR3 length: 16 residues. Per germline, CDR1 SGHRS and CDR2 YFSETQ. The V end lost 1 base, the J end lost 7 bases, and 18 bases lay between the germline ends. CDR3 protein: CASSLPTGGRRNEQFF. In DNA, the CDR3 is TGCGCCAGCAGCTTGCCCACGGGGGGCCGAAGGAATGAGCAGTTCTTC.

This chain links TRBV19 with TRBJ2-2; perhaps TRBD1 as D (5 bases). V shed 3 bases and J shed 7 bases, with 12 bases lying between them. The germline V gene encodes CDR1 LNHDA and CDR2 SQIVND (reference sequence). The CDR3 extends over 14 amino acids. CDR3 amino acids: CASSITREGGELFF. The CDR3 DNA reads TGTGCCAGTAGTATCACCAGGGAAGGCGGGGAGCTGTTTTTT.

V gene TRBV6-5 combines with J gene TRBJ2-4; 8 nucleotides line up with TRBD2. CDR3 size: 14 residues. The V gene's germline CDR1 is MNHEY and CDR2 SVGAGI. V gave up 5 bases and J gave up 11 bases; unmatched junction bases: 11. The CDR3 protein is CASSLSGGDGVQYF. The CDR3 nucleotides are TGTGCCAGCAGTCTCAGCGGGGGTGACGGCGTTCAGTACTTC.

The genes are TRBV5-1 and TRBJ2-1, with 11 bases that match TRBD2. Germline assignment: CDR1 SGHRS and CDR2 YFSETQ. The CDR3 consists of 16 residues. J was trimmed by 9 bases and V by 0 bases; bases with no gene match: 8. This CDR3 is CASSLAALAGVGEQFF. CDR3 in DNA: TGCGCCAGCAGCTTGGCAGCACTAGCGGGAGTGGGTGAGCAGTTCTTC. The whole variable domain, filled in from reference TRBV5-1 and TRBJ2-1, reads KAGVTQTPRYLIKTRGQQVTLSCSPISGHRSVSWYQQTPGQGLQFLFEYFSETQRNKGNFPGRFSGRQFSNSRSEMNVSTLELGDSALYLCASSLAALAGVGEQFFGPGTRLTVL.

This sequence joins TRBV19 and TRBJ1-6, with 9 nucleotides matching TRBD1. CDR1 and CDR2 from the germline V gene are LNHDA and SQIVND (reference sequence). The junction had 6 bases not matched to a gene; V was cut back by 5 bases and J by 7 bases. This CDR3 has 15 residues. CDR3 nucleotide sequence: TGTGCCAGTAGTTCCTGGACAGGGGCAAATTCACCCCTCCACTTT. This encodes CASSSWTGANSPLHF.

The chain recombines TRBV9 with TRBJ1-5, with a weak D call TRBD1 (6 bases). V was shortened by 3 bases and J by 10 bases, with 20 bases between the two germline ends. The CDR3 has 15 residues. Germline V gene sequence: CDR1 SGDLS, CDR2 YYNGEE. CDR3 protein: CASSAVTGLQVPQHF. CDR3 in DNA: TGTGCCAGCAGCGCCGTAACAGGGTTGCAAGTCCCCCAGCATTTT.

The chain recombines TRBV7-2 with TRBJ1-5; possibly TRBD1 for D (6 bases). V was cut by 1 base and J by 15 bases, with 13 bases left in between. CDR1 SGHTA and CDR2 FQGNSA come from the germline V gene. The CDR3 contains 12 residues. The CDR3 loop is CASSLETGPVHF. CDR3 sequence (DNA): TGTGCCAGCAGCTTAGAGACAGGCCCCGTGCATTTT.